The 27 T cell receptor beta chains given below trace back to one sample, sequenced in a study of T cells in Graves' hyperthyroidism and ophthalmopathy (dated by TCRdb to about 2019). To prepare the library, multiplex PCR was applied. TCRdb names Illumina HiSeq 2000 as the instrument used. The TCR beta CDR3 regions were amplified from RNA transcripts. The first round of RT-PCR for the TCR CDR3 was performed with the HTBI primer set and the Qiagen OneStep RT-PCR kit. TCRdb's own reprocessing of the public reads used fastp at Q25 and MiXCR and kept productive beta chains. Under each unique CDR3 protein, matching rows form one entry showing the most common genes and DNA. The sample table shows 600,000 to 800,000 distinct CDR3 sequences, and about a third are seen once. The ten largest clones capture roughly 31% of the sample. The sample comprised blood. These receptors were obtained from a woman aged 40 to 55 with Graves' hyperthyroidism.

In its sample, this clonotype was seen many times. CDR3 residues: CASSPAGTGGVQQYF. CDR3 nucleotides: TGTGCCAGTAGCCCGGCCGGGACAGGGGGCGTCCAGCAGTACTTC. The genes are TRBV19 and TRBJ2-7; 12 nucleotides agree with TRBD1. Germline CDR1 LNHDA, CDR2 SQIVND (reference sequence). This CDR3 has 15 residues. With 6 bases clipped from V and 8 bases from J, the junction kept 11 bases outside the gene matches.

This chain links TRBV4-1 with TRBJ1-5; possibly TRBD1 for D (5 bases). CDR1 and CDR2 (germline): MGHRA, YSYEKL. There are 15 residues in the CDR3. Trimming pared 1 base from V and 8 bases from J, leaving 15 bases between. The CDR3 loop is CASSQGDGGREPQHF. Here the CDR3 DNA reads TGCGCCAGCAGCCAAGGGGATGGGGGGAGGGAGCCCCAGCATTTT.

This clonotype has a handful of counts. The chain combines TRBV6-6 with TRBJ2-7; D is perhaps TRBD2 (6 bases). V was cut by 5 bases and J by 2 bases, with 13 bases left in between. The CDR3 covers 14 residues. CDR1 MNHNY and CDR2 SVGAGI come from the germline V gene (reference sequence). The CDR3: CASSKGTSTYEQYF. In nucleotides, the CDR3 is TGTGCCAGCAGTAAGGGGACTTCTACCTACGAGCAGTACTTC.

This clonotype has only a few counts. The rearrangement joins TRBV20-1 to TRBJ2-7, with TRBD2 matching over 8 bases. With 4 bases clipped from V and 3 bases from J, the junction kept 8 bases outside the gene matches. The CDR3 has 14 amino acids. CDR1 and CDR2 (germline): DFQATT, SNEGSKA (reference sequence). The CDR3 coding sequence is TGCAGTGCTACCAGCGGGAGCTTAGGCTACGAGCAGTACTTC. This translates into CSATSGSLGYEQYF.

The rearrangement joins TRBV12-3 or TRBV12-4 to TRBJ1-5; TRBD1 matches 10 bases. CDR3 length: 15 residues. V was clipped by 5 bases and J by 4 bases; unmatched bases: 5. The CDR3 reads CASSPTGGQNQPQHF. In DNA, the CDR3 is TGTGCCAGCAGTCCGACAGGGGGCCAGAATCAGCCCCAGCATTTT.

The gene calls are TRBV7-2 and TRBJ2-7, with D tentatively TRBD2 (6 bases). Trimming left V 5 bases short and J 0 bases short, with 11 bases between. Per the germline V gene, CDR1 is SGHTA and CDR2 is FQGNSA. The CDR3 extends over 14 amino acids. The CDR3, as DNA: TGTGCCAGCAGCGATGTGGGAGGCTCCTACGAGCAGTACTTC. This gives the protein CASSDVGGSYEQYF.

CDR3 coding DNA: TGTGCCAGCCCACCACCGAGCGGGAAGGATAGGGAGCAGTACTTC. This gives the protein CASPPPSGKDREQYF. The chain combines TRBV7-2 with TRBJ2-7; 7 nucleotides line up with TRBD2. CDR1 is SGHTA, CDR2 FQGNSA, per germline. This CDR3 region has 15 residues. With 8 bases clipped from V and 7 bases from J, the junction kept 17 bases outside the gene matches. The full variable domain, with the rest looked up from reference TRBV7-2 and TRBJ2-7, is GAGVSQSPSNKVTEKGKDVELRCDPISGHTALYWYRQSLGQGLEFLIYFQGNSAPDKSGLPSDRFSAERTGGSVSTLTIQRTQQEDSAVYLCASPPPSGKDREQYFGPGTRLTVT.

The table lists this clonotype with a few counts. The CDR3 DNA sequence: TGTGCCAGTAGTCGACGGCCCAGACTAGCGGGAGGGCCGGAAGAGACCCAGTACTTC. Residues: CASSRRPRLAGGPEETQYF. This chain joins TRBV19 and TRBJ2-5; 14 positions match TRBD2. Looked up from germline, CDR1 is LNHDA and CDR2 is SQIVND (reference sequence). Unmatched junction bases numbered 14, after V lost 5 bases and J lost 3 bases. CDR3 size: 19 residues.

This clonotype has only a few counts. This chain links TRBV5-1 with TRBJ2-3; possible D gene TRBD2, 5 bases. This CDR3 is 13 amino acids long. Deletions cut 6 bases from V and 0 bases from J, with 8 bases between. The V gene's germline CDR1 is SGHRS and CDR2 YFSETQ. The DNA of the CDR3 is TGCGCCAGCAATGAGGGAAGCACAGATACGCAGTATTTT. It is translated as CASNEGSTDTQYF. The full variable domain, with the rest looked up from reference TRBV5-1 and TRBJ2-3, is KAGVTQTPRYLIKTRGQQVTLSCSPISGHRSVSWYQQTPGQGLQFLFEYFSETQRNKGNFPGRFSGRQFSNSRSEMNVSTLELGDSALYLCASNEGSTDTQYFGPGTRLTVL.

This clonotype was observed many times. V gene TRBV7-9 combines with J gene TRBJ1-2; D gene ambiguous. Germline V CDR1 and CDR2: SEHNR, FQNEAQ (reference sequence). The CDR3 has 15 amino acids. With 5 bases removed from V and 3 bases from J, the gap between germline ends came to 16 bases. The CDR3: CASSPVAAAYYGYTF. DNA of the CDR3: TGTGCCAGCAGCCCTGTGGCTGCCGCTTACTATGGCTACACCTTC.

V is TRBV4-3 and J is TRBJ1-6; 7 bases agree with TRBD1. V shed 3 bases and J 8 bases; nucleotides not matched to a gene: 7. In germline, CDR1 is LGHNA, CDR2 YSLEER. CDR3 size: 15 residues. CDR3 amino acids: CASSQATGWDSPLHF. The CDR3 DNA is TGCGCCAGCAGCCAGGCGACAGGGTGGGATTCACCCCTCCACTTT.

This clonotype was seen a handful of times. The chain couples TRBV7-2 to TRBJ1-2; D is unclear. The CDR3 extends over 16 amino acids. V was clipped by 1 base and J by 0 bases, with 12 bases between them. CDR1 is SGHTA and CDR2 is FQGNSA in the germline V gene. CDR3 DNA: TGTGCCAGCAGCTTAGAATTATCCCTAGCTAACTATGGCTACACCTTC. Translated: CASSLELSLANYGYTF.

This rearrangement joins TRBV20-1 to TRBJ2-5, with 11 bases matching TRBD2. The length of the CDR3 is 15 residues. Germline V lookup: CDR1 DFQATT, CDR2 SNEGSKA (reference sequence). V dropped 6 bases and J dropped 3; count of bases not matched to a gene: 9. DNA of the CDR3: TGCAGTGCAGAACCCCGACTAGCGGGGAAAGAGACCCAGTACTTC. Translated: CSAEPRLAGKETQYF.

V usage is TRBV6-5 and J usage is TRBJ2-2; D is ambiguous. The CDR3 contains 16 residues. Trimming left V 4 bases short and J 1 base short, with 13 bases between. Germline V gene lookup returns CDR1 MNHEY and CDR2 SVGAGI. The CDR3 reads CASSLDGLLNTGELFF. The CDR3 DNA is TGTGCCAGCAGTTTAGATGGGCTGCTGAACACCGGGGAGCTGTTTTTT.

The rearrangement links TRBV6-5 to TRBJ2-7; D is uncertain. The germline V gene has CDR1 MNHEY and CDR2 SVGAGI. There are 14 residues in the CDR3. V shed 0 bases and J shed 2 bases, with 8 bases lying between them. CDR3 sequence reads: CASSYSSVTYEQYF. CDR3 sequence (DNA): TGTGCCAGCAGTTACTCGTCAGTCACCTACGAGCAGTACTTC.

The chain employs TRBV12-5 and TRBJ2-6; 7 bases line up with TRBD2. CDR3 length: 17 amino acids. J was trimmed by 4 bases and V by 7 bases; bases with no gene match: 13. The germline gives CDR1 LGHNT, CDR2 FRNRAP. This chain's CDR3 is CASAARWGGSGANVLTF. CDR3 bases: TGTGCTAGTGCCGCTAGATGGGGGGGATCCGGGGCCAACGTCCTGACTTTC. Variable domain in full (rest from reference TRBV12-5 and TRBJ2-6): DARVTQTPRHKVTEMGQEVTMRCQPILGHNTVFWYRQTMMQGLELLAYFRNRAPLDDSGMPKDRFSAEMPDATLATLKIQPSEPRDSAVYFCASAARWGGSGANVLTFGAGSRLTVL.

This clonotype was recorded many times. The rearrangement uses TRBV10-3 and TRBJ1-5, with 7 bases lining up with TRBD1. V gave up 8 bases and J gave up 4 bases; unmatched junction bases: 8. This CDR3 comprises 14 residues. In germline, CDR1 is ENHRY, CDR2 SYGVKD. The DNA for the CDR3 is TGTGCCATCGGGGACAGACAGAATAATCAGCCCCAGCATTTT. Its translation is CAIGDRQNNQPQHF.

This clonotype has ten or more counts. The genes are TRBV19 and TRBJ1-5; no definite D call. The ends were cut back, 3 bases at V and 7 bases at J, with 16 bases in the middle. This CDR3 has 15 amino acids. Germline V gene data show CDR1 as LNHDA and CDR2 as SQIVND (reference sequence). CDR3 sequence reads: CASSIHGGLTQPQHF. DNA for the CDR3: TGTGCCAGTAGTATTCACGGCGGACTCACGCAGCCCCAGCATTTT.

This clonotype was seen more than once but under ten times. This sequence joins TRBV6-5 and TRBJ2-7; 13 nucleotides match TRBD2. The CDR3 is 17 residues long. The germline V gene encodes CDR1 MNHEY and CDR2 SVGAGI. The trim removed 5 bases at V and 5 bases at J, leaving 12 bases unmatched. The CDR3 region is CASSTWTSGRTVHEQYF. CDR3 in DNA: TGTGCCAGCAGTACCTGGACTAGCGGGAGAACGGTACACGAGCAGTACTTC.

This clonotype has a count of ten or more. The chain has TRBV20-1 and TRBJ1-1; D unresolved. There are 12 residues in the CDR3. Trimming took 3 bases from V and 1 from J, leaving 6 bases between them. CDR1 and CDR2 (germline): DFQATT, SNEGSKA (reference sequence). The CDR3 is CSARGGNTEAFF. CDR3 sequence (DNA): TGCAGTGCTAGGGGTGGGAACACTGAAGCTTTCTTT.

This clonotype was detected many times. The chain joins TRBV9 to TRBJ2-5; D is perhaps TRBD1 (5 bases). Germline CDR1 reads SGDLS; CDR2 reads YYNGEE. The germline V and J ends were trimmed by 0 bases and 3 bases, with 9 bases remaining between them. The CDR3 covers 14 residues. The CDR3 loop reads CASSVVGREETQYF. CDR3 in DNA: TGTGCCAGCAGCGTAGTGGGCAGGGAAGAGACCCAGTACTTC.

In this sample, this clonotype turned up a few times. The chain is built from TRBV6-1 and TRBJ2-2, with D maybe TRBD2 (5 bases). The CDR3 spans 14 residues. CDR1 is MNHNS and CDR2 is SASEGT in the germline V gene. V lost 5 bases, J lost 5 bases, and 12 bases lay in between. The CDR3 protein is CASSPIEGTGELFF. The CDR3 DNA reads as TGTGCCAGCAGTCCCATCGAGGGAACCGGGGAGCTGTTTTTT.

Only a few counts were recorded for this clonotype. The genes are TRBV7-9 and TRBJ2-7; no clear D. Trimming shortened V by 7 bases and J by 3 bases, and 10 bases separated the two germline ends. This CDR3 is built from 12 residues. Per the germline V gene, CDR1 is SEHNR and CDR2 is FQNEAQ (reference sequence). The CDR3: CASTGRFYEQYF. The CDR3 bases are TGTGCCAGCACGGGCAGATTCTACGAGCAGTACTTC.

This clonotype has only one observation. This sequence joins TRBV12-3 or TRBV12-4 and TRBJ2-7; 9 bases fit TRBD1. J was trimmed by 6 bases and V by 6 bases; bases with no gene match: 12. This CDR3 contains 15 residues. The CDR3 reads CASREPGTGFSEQYF. CDR3 DNA sequence: TGTGCCAGCAGGGAGCCCGGGACAGGGTTTAGCGAGCAGTACTTC.

The J gene is TRBJ2-1, the V gene TRBV7-2; TRBD2 matches at 7 bases. The CDR3 consists of 13 residues. Germline V gene sequence: CDR1 SGHTA, CDR2 FQGNSA. J was trimmed by 14 bases and V by 5 bases; bases with no gene match: 12. CDR3 in amino acids: CASSQGWPGREFF. In DNA, the CDR3 is TGTGCCAGCAGCCAAGGTTGGCCAGGGAGGGAGTTCTTC.

The table lists this clonotype with many counts. Here the CDR3 DNA reads TGTGCCAGCAGTGAGGTTCGAGGGTATGGCTACACCTTC. Amino acids: CASSEVRGYGYTF. The chain joins TRBV6-1 to TRBJ1-2; the D is unclear. Germline CDR1 MNHNS, CDR2 SASEGT. The CDR3 runs to 13 residues. Trimming cost V 3 bases and J 5 bases, with 10 bases left between them.

In its sample, this clonotype was seen many times. The chain carries TRBV10-1 and TRBJ2-7, with TRBD1 identical over 11 bases. Germline trimming cut 10 bases from V and 2 bases from J; bases unmatched to any gene: 10. The CDR3 totals 15 residues. Germline V gene data show CDR1 as WNHNN and CDR2 as SYGVQD (reference sequence). DNA of the CDR3: TGCGCCACCTCCGGACCGGGACAGGGGGCCTACGAGCAGTACTTC. This translates into CATSGPGQGAYEQYF.